This T cell receptor (beta chain) was obtained from a study of blood T cell repertoires in COVID-19. At the level of the study: Sources were T cells, B-cell-depleted T cells, or PBMCs; the material itself was cDNA or gDNA.

Generated by immunoSEQ multiplex PCR, the TCRdb table keeps only in-frame clones and is missing some. In the table there are around 100,000 clones, more than 70% of which are singletons. Per germline, CDR1 MGHRA and CDR2 YSYEKL. This CDR3 is 15 amino acids long. The trim removed 4 bases at V and 5 bases at J, leaving 7 bases unmatched. Sequenced material: peripheral blood. This TCR was sampled from a human donor in a cohort sampled during active COVID-19. The V gene is TRBV4-1, the J gene TRBJ2-1; 8 bases align to TRBD2. CDR3 nucleotide sequence: TGCGCCAGCAGCCGCAGCAGCGGGAGTAACAATGAGCAGTTCTTC. This encodes CASSRSSGSNNEQFF.